The clone carrying this T cell receptor (beta chain) was seen many times. Amplification by 5'RACE using constant-segment primers produced TCR alpha and TCR beta cDNA libraries that carried sample barcodes and UMIs. TCRdb fed the 5' RACE reads into MiXCR, producing one record per CDR3 protein. The sample shows 130,000 to 150,000 distinct CDR3 sequences, 15% to 20% of them seen only once. The CDR3 length is 14 residues. V lost 3 bases, J lost 3 bases, and 12 bases lay in between. Germline CDR1 SGHRS, CDR2 YFSETQ. This record belongs to a study of T-cell memory formation after mild COVID-19. This receptor was identified in an adult woman who had mild COVID-19 (a few samples of this study predate the infection). Cell type and time point are not known. The chain uses TRBV5-1 and TRBJ2-5; possible D gene TRBD2, 6 bases. Sequenced input: PBMCs or a T cell subset sorted from them (not recorded which). CDR3 loop: CASSSTSTEETQYF. CDR3 nucleotide sequence: TGCGCCAGCAGCTCAACTAGCACCGAAGAGACCCAGTACTTC.